This TCR beta chain originates from a study of T-cell reconstitution after alpha-beta-depleted transplantation in children (dated by TCRdb to the mid-2010s). Background for the entire study: Using TCR repertoire profiling, the study quantitatively followed how T-cell immune reconstitution unfolded in children after TCRalphabeta/CD19-depleted allogeneic hematopoietic cell transplantation.

This clonotype was detected once. Its antigen remains unidentified. Per-base quality was not reported, and no clone a single base away is much larger than it. The germline V gene yields SGHRS for CDR1 and YFSETQ for CDR2. Reading from cysteine to phenylalanine, the CDR3 counts 16 amino acids. Only the CDR3 region is kept as DNA, spanning 48 bases read in frame from base 1. V loses 3 bases at its end and J loses 6 bases; junction bases beyond the gene matches: 8. The library was made by PCR. The run used an Illumina HiSeq 2500. To normalize quantification of the TCRbeta repertoire, the TCR libraries were built with molecular barcoding that relied on unique molecular identifiers. TCRdb reworked the public reads: Q25 trimming with fastp, MiXCR clone assembly, productive beta chains retained. When rows share a CDR3 protein, they turn into one entry using the most common DNA and genes. This sample holds approximately 510,000 distinct CDR3 sequences; approximately 20% were observed only once. The leading ten clones occupy 3% to 3.5% of the sample.

This sequence uses TRBV5-1 and TRBJ2-5; 13 bases in between match TRBD2. This specimen consisted of PBMCs from the stem cell graft donor, obtained from the stem cell graft. This clonotype originated in a human donor who donated a stem cell graft to a child with acute lymphoblastic leukemia. The CDR3: CASSYGLAGEYQTQYF. The nucleotides read TGCGCCAGCAGCTATGGACTAGCGGGAGAATACCAGACCCAGTACTTC.